What follows are 5 T cell receptor beta chains derived from one specimen sequenced in a study of shared clonotypes between healthy human individuals. Some clones are missing from TCRdb's copy, which holds only in-frame ones; the method was immunoSEQ multiplex PCR. The sample holds roughly 2.4 million clones, almost 96% seen once. Sequencing input: naive CD4+ T cells sorted from blood. Subset here: CD45RA+ positively selected. The receptors derive from a man between 18 and 35 years old in good health.

J is TRBJ2-6 and V is TRBV5-1; maybe TRBD1 (5 bases). This CDR3 comprises 16 residues. V lost 4 bases and J 2 bases, leaving 13 bases between the germline ends. The V gene's germline CDR1 is SGHRS and CDR2 YFSETQ. The CDR3: CASSRRQSPGANVLTF. CDR3 nucleotide sequence: TGCGCCAGCAGCCGAAGACAGTCCCCTGGGGCCAACGTCCTGACTTTC.

The chain is built from TRBV6-6 and TRBJ1-1; no clear D gene. V was shortened by 5 bases and J by 1 base, with 8 bases between the two germline ends. CDR3 length: 13 residues. Germline CDR1 MNHNY, CDR2 SVGAGI (reference sequence). The CDR3 protein is CASSTPANTEAFF. The CDR3 DNA follows: TGTGCCAGCAGTACCCCTGCGAACACTGAAGCTTTCTTT.

This clone occurred once. The CDR3 loop is CASSFRSGSHNEQFF. Here the CDR3 DNA reads TGTGCCAGCAGCTTTCGTAGCGGTTCCCACAATGAGCAGTTCTTC. This rearrangement joins TRBV7-8 to TRBJ2-1; the D gene is possibly TRBD2 (6 bases). V was cut by 3 bases and J by 5 bases, with 14 bases left in between. Per the germline V gene, CDR1 is SGHVS and CDR2 is FQNEAQ. The CDR3 has 15 amino acids. Combining the CDR3 with reference TRBV7-8 and TRBJ2-1 gives the whole variable domain GAGVSQSPRYKVAKRGQDVALRCDPISGHVSLFWYQQALGQGPEFLTYFQNEAQLDKSGLPSDRFFAERPEGSVSTLKIQRTQQEDSAVYLCASSFRSGSHNEQFFGPGTRLTVL.

A single count supports this clone. The gene calls are TRBV6-4 and TRBJ1-1; a possible D gene is TRBD1 (6 bases). The V end was cut by 6 bases, the J end by 1 base, with 12 bases between. From germline, CDR1 is MRHNA and CDR2 SNTAGT. The CDR3 spans 14 residues. In nucleotides, the CDR3 is TGTGCCAGCAGACCGGACAGCGCGAACACTGAAGCTTTCTTT. It is translated as CASRPDSANTEAFF.

V and J are TRBV28 and TRBJ2-7, with TRBD1 as a possible D gene (5 bases). The length of the CDR3 is 14 residues. V gave up 8 bases and J gave up 2 bases, with 16 bases separating them. CDR1 and CDR2 (germline): MDHEN, SYDVKM. CDR3 sequence: CASGARSDAYEQYF. The CDR3 coding sequence is TGTGCCAGCGGGGCTAGGAGTGACGCCTACGAGCAGTACTTC.